A single T cell receptor (beta chain) is shown here with its context. These data come from a study of control samples from healthy donors and cancer patients. Assay: immunoSEQ multiplex PCR; the TCRdb copy retains only in-frame clones and omits some. The sample shows 130,000 or so clones, more than 80% of them seen only once. The germline CDR1 and CDR2 sequences are SNHLY and FYNNEI. Germline trimming cut 6 bases from V and 0 bases from J; bases unmatched to any gene: 11. The CDR3 has 16 amino acids. The chain joins TRBV2 to TRBJ2-7, with 7 bases lining up with TRBD1. The specimen sequenced was blood. This clonotype was obtained from a man younger than 35 in good health. DNA of the CDR3: TGTGCCAGCAGCCCCGTCGGGACAGATGACTCCTACGAGCAGTACTTC. Protein: CASSPVGTDDSYEQYF.